This entry is about one T cell receptor (beta chain). Repertoires were generated with immunoSEQ multiplex PCR, while TCRdb's copy carries only in-frame clones and drops some. The data show 20,000 to 25,000 clones, 80% to 90% seen once. The CDR3 length is 12 residues. The V end was cut by 0 bases, the J end by 9 bases, with 6 bases between. CDR1 and CDR2 from the germline V gene are PRHDT and FYEKMQ (reference sequence). This specimen belongs to a study of OX40 agonist ivuxolimab in advanced cancers. The overall study: The patients received ivuxolimab by intravenous route every 2 weeks at 0.01 to 10 mg/kg.

The sequence came from an adult with an advanced solid tumor such as melanoma, head and neck, liver or kidney cancer. The sequences come from CD4+ or CD8+ T cells sorted from blood, collected in a trial of the OX40 agonist ivuxolimab. This rearrangement joins TRBV13 to TRBJ2-4; D not certain. The CDR3 nucleotides read TGTGCCAGCAGCTTAGGCCTAGGCATTCAGTACTTC. Translation: CASSLGLGIQYF.